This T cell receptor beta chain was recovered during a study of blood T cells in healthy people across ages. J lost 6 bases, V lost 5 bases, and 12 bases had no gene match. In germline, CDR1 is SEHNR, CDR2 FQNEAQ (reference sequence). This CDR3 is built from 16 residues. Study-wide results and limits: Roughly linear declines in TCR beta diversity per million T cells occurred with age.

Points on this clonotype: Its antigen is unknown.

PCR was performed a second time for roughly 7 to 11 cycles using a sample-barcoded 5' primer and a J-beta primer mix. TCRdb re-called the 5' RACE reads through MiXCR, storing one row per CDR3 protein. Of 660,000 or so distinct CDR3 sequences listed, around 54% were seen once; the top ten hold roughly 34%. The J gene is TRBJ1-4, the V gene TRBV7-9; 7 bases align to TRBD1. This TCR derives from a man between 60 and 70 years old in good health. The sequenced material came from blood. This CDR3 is CASSLGEDREDEKLFF. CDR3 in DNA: TGTGCCAGCAGCCTAGGGGAAGACAGGGAGGATGAAAAACTGTTTTTT.